Described below is a single TCR beta chain sequence and its context. As yet, its antigen is unknown. The CDR3 contains 12 residues. The germline CDR1 and CDR2 sequences are MNHNS and SASEGT. V lost 8 bases and J 4 bases, leaving 9 bases between the germline ends. Primers: 60 Vbeta forward and 13 Jbeta reverse. Generated by immunoSEQ multiplex PCR, the TCRdb table keeps only in-frame clones and is missing some. The sample holds around 180,000 clones, around 82% seen once. The sample comes from a study of cytomegalovirus exposure and HLA in healthy donors. Study-level points and caveats: Among the most significant clusters, several appeared linked to common viral pathogens in a later analysis. CMV antigen specificity was confirmed in vitro for a few CMV-associated chains.

This chain joins TRBV6-1 and TRBJ1-5, with unresolved D. The sequence came from a middle-aged man in good health and CMV-seronegative. Source material: PBMCs. The CDR3 sequence: CASGLKNQPQHF. CDR3 DNA: TGTGCCAGCGGCCTGAAGAATCAGCCCCAGCATTTT.